Listed below are T cell receptor beta chains from one sample, sequenced in a study of identical twins. TCRdb reprocessed the 5' RACE reads via MiXCR and lists one record per CDR3 protein. Seen here are under 800,000 distinct CDR3 sequences, less than 25% observed once, and the top ten hold about 4.3%. These data were also filed under a second study, of T cells expressing NK-cell markers.

Sample: PBMCs. These receptors were obtained from a woman aged 18-29 years in good health. Each CDR3 is given with its conserved first and last residue. The order of the fields is clone size, V gene, J gene, D gene, CDR3 protein, CDR3 DNA. A D gene is named only where the DNA matches it firmly. Clone size is given for some rows only: seen once, a few or many times, or a class if the clone is expanded.

size: NA; V: TRBV5-1; J: TRBJ2-3; D: NA; CDR3: CASSLHNSFPADTQYF; DNA: TGCGCCAGCAGCTTGCACAACTCATTTCCCGCAGATACGCAGTATTTT
size: NA; V: TRBV18; J: TRBJ2-7; D: NA; CDR3: CASSPGAAEQYF; DNA: TGTGCCAGCTCACCAGGGGCGGCCGAGCAGTACTTC
size: NA; V: TRBV12-3/TRBV12-4; J: TRBJ2-5; D: TRBD1; CDR3: CASSFQDRGETQYF; DNA: TGTGCCAGCAGTTTCCAGGACAGGGGAGAGACCCAGTACTTC
size: many; V: TRBV7-6; J: TRBJ2-3; D: TRBD2; CDR3: CASSLAPAGGSLSTDTQYF; DNA: TGTGCCAGCAGCTTAGCTCCAGCGGGGGGATCCCTTAGCACAGATACGCAGTATTTT
size: NA; V: TRBV5-4; J: TRBJ2-3; D: NA; CDR3: CASSLAFGVGTDTQYF; DNA: TGTGCCAGCAGCTTGGCCTTCGGGGTGGGCACAGATACGCAGTATTTT
size: many; V: TRBV7-6; J: TRBJ1-3; D: NA; CDR3: CASSDQTGSSGNTIYF; DNA: TGTGCCAGCAGCGACCAAACAGGGAGCTCTGGAAACACCATATATTTT
size: NA; V: TRBV20-1; J: TRBJ2-1; D: TRBD2; CDR3: CSARLSGGVDEQFF; DNA: TGCAGTGCTAGACTAAGCGGGGGGGTCGATGAGCAGTTCTTC
size: NA; V: TRBV27; J: TRBJ2-7; D: TRBD1; CDR3: CASSPSGTGTYEQYF; DNA: TGTGCCAGCAGTCCATCCGGGACAGGGACCTACGAGCAGTACTTC
size: NA; V: TRBV10-3; J: TRBJ2-7; D: NA; CDR3: CAISYTQAYEQYF; DNA: TGTGCCATCAGTTATACGCAGGCGTACGAGCAGTACTTC
size: NA; V: TRBV3-1; J: TRBJ2-7; D: TRBD1; CDR3: CASSRTGGFHEQYF; DNA: TGTGCCAGCAGCCGGACAGGGGGCTTCCACGAGCAGTACTTC
size: NA; V: TRBV6-2/TRBV6-3; J: TRBJ1-5; D: TRBD1; CDR3: CASSYILGTGTRDQPQHF; DNA: TGTGCCAGCAGTTATATTTTAGGGACAGGGACGAGGGATCAGCCCCAGCATTTT
size: NA; V: TRBV9; J: TRBJ1-1; D: NA; CDR3: CASSVNGRETEAFF; DNA: TGTGCCAGCAGCGTAAACGGAAGGGAGACTGAAGCTTTCTTT
size: many; V: TRBV29-1; J: TRBJ2-1; D: TRBD1; CDR3: CSAGQGWNEQFF; DNA: TGCAGCGCCGGACAGGGATGGAATGAGCAGTTCTTC
size: few; V: TRBV5-1; J: TRBJ2-1; D: TRBD2; CDR3: CASSLVASGGSYNEQFF; DNA: TGCGCCAGCAGCTTGGTTGCTAGCGGGGGAAGTTACAATGAGCAGTTCTTC
size: NA; V: TRBV7-6; J: TRBJ2-1; D: NA; CDR3: CASSTQAPERQFF; DNA: TGTGCCAGCAGTACGCAAGCTCCGGAGAGGCAGTTCTTC
size: few; V: TRBV12-3/TRBV12-4; J: TRBJ2-3; D: NA; CDR3: CASTRRDTQYF; DNA: TGTGCCAGCACCCGAAGGGATACGCAGTATTTT
size: once; V: TRBV7-9; J: TRBJ2-7; D: TRBD2; CDR3: CASSPGLADSYEQYF; DNA: TGTGCCAGCAGCCCTGGGCTAGCGGACTCCTACGAGCAGTACTTC
size: NA; V: TRBV6-1; J: TRBJ2-3; D: TRBD1; CDR3: CASTVDRGLTDTQYF; DNA: TGTGCCAGCACCGTAGACAGGGGGCTCACAGATACGCAGTATTTT
size: NA; V: TRBV7-8; J: TRBJ1-1; D: NA; CDR3: CASSWRGATEAFF; DNA: TGTGCCAGCAGCTGGAGGGGGGCCACTGAAGCTTTCTTT
size: NA; V: TRBV29-1; J: TRBJ2-7; D: TRBD2; CDR3: CSVDNGGAYEQYF; DNA: TGCAGCGTTGACAACGGGGGGGCCTACGAGCAGTACTTC
size: few; V: TRBV27; J: TRBJ2-1; D: TRBD2; CDR3: CASCRDGRSPGKQFF; DNA: TGTGCCAGTTGCCGTGACGGGAGGTCCCCGGGGAAGCAGTTCTTC
size: once; V: TRBV7-3; J: TRBJ2-5; D: TRBD1; CDR3: CASSTSGQGETQYF; DNA: TGTGCCAGCAGCACCTCCGGACAGGGAGAGACCCAGTACTTC
size: many; V: TRBV13; J: TRBJ2-3; D: TRBD2; CDR3: CASSYLGTSGTDTQYF; DNA: TGTGCCAGCAGCTACCTCGGGACTAGCGGGACTGATACGCAGTATTTT
size: few; V: TRBV5-1; J: TRBJ2-2; D: TRBD2; CDR3: CASSLRLAANTGELFF; DNA: TGCGCCAGCAGCTTGAGACTAGCGGCGAACACCGGGGAGCTGTTTTTT
size: NA; V: TRBV27; J: TRBJ2-7; D: NA; CDR3: CASRPGGLSYEQYF; DNA: TGTGCCAGCAGGCCCGGGGGGCTCTCCTACGAGCAGTACTTC
size: few; V: TRBV15; J: TRBJ2-1; D: NA; CDR3: CATSRDGSGYGNEQFF; DNA: TGTGCCACCAGCAGAGATGGAAGCGGTTACGGGAATGAGCAGTTCTTC
size: NA; V: TRBV6-1; J: TRBJ2-2; D: NA; CDR3: CASKDTSLATGELFF; DNA: TGTGCCAGCAAGGACACGTCGTTGGCCACCGGGGAGCTGTTTTTT
size: NA; V: TRBV12-3/TRBV12-4; J: TRBJ1-5; D: NA; CDR3: CASSPRWSYQPQHF; DNA: TGTGCCAGCAGCCCTAGATGGAGTTATCAGCCCCAGCATTTT
size: NA; V: TRBV9; J: TRBJ1-2; D: NA; CDR3: CASSVVSGDYGYTF; DNA: TGTGCCAGCAGCGTAGTCTCCGGAGATTATGGCTACACCTTC